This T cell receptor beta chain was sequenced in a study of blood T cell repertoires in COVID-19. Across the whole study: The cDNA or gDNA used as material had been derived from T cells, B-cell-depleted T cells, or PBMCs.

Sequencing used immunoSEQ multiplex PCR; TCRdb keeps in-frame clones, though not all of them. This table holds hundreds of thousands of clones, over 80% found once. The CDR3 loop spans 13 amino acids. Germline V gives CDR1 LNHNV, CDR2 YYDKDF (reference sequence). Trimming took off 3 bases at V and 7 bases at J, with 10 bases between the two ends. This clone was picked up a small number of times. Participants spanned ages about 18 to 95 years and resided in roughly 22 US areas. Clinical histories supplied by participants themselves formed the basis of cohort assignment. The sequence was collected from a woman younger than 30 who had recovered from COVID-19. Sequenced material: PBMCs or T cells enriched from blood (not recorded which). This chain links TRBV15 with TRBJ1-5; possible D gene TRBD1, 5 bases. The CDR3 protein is CATSRGPAQPQHF. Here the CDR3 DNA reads TGTGCCACCAGCAGGGGGCCCGCCCAGCCCCAGCATTTT.